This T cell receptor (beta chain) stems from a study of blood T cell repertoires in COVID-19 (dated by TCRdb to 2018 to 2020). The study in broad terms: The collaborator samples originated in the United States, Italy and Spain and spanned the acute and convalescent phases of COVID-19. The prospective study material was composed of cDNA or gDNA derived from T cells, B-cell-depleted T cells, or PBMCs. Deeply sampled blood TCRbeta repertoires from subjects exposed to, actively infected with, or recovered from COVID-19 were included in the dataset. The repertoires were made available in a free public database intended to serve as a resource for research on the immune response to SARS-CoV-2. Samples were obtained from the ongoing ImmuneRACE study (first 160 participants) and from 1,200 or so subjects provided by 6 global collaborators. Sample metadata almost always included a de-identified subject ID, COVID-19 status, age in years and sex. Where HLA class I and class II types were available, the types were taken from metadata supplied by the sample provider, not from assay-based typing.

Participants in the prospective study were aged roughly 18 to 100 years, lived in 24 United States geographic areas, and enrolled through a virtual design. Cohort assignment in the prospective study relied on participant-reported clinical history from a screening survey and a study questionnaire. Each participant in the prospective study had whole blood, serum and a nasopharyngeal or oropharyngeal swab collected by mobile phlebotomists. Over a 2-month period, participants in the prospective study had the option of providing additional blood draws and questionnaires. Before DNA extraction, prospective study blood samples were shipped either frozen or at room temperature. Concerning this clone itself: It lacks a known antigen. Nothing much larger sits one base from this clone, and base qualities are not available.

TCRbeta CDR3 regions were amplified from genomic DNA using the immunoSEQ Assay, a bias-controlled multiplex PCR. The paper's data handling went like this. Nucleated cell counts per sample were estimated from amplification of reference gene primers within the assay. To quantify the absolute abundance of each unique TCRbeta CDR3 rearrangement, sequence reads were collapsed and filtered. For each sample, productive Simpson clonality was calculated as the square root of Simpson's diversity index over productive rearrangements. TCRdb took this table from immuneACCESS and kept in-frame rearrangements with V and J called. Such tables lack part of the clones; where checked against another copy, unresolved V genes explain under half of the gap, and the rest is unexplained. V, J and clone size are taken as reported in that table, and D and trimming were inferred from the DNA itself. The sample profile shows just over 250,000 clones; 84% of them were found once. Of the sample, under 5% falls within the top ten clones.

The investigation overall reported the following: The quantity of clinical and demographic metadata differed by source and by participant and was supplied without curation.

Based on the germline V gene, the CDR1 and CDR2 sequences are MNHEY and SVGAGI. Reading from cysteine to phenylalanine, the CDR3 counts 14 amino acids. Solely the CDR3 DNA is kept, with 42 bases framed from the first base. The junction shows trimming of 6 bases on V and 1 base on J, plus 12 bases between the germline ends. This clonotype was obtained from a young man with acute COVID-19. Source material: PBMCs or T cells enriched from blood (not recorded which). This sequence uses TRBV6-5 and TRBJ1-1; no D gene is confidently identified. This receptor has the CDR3 CASSRSGPNTEAFF. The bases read TGTGCCAGCAGCAGGAGCGGGCCGAACACTGAAGCTTTCTTT.